This T cell receptor (beta chain) derives from a study of shared clonotypes between healthy human individuals. The naive CD8 subset, CD45RO-negative cells positively selected for CCR7, excluded terminally differentiated effector memory CD45RA+ cells. Genomic DNA per cell subset filled all wells of several immunoSEQ plates. Measured with immunoSEQ multiplex PCR; TCRdb has only the in-frame clones, and not every one. The sample carries millions of clones, about 95% recorded once. The CDR3 length is 13 residues. Looked up from germline, CDR1 is SQVTM and CDR2 is ANQGSEA. V was clipped by 4 bases and J by 4 bases, with 10 bases between them.

This chain links TRBV29-1 with TRBJ1-4; no firm D call. The sequencing input was naive CD8+ T cells sorted from blood. The sequence was collected from a young man in good health. CDR3 DNA: TGCAGCGTTGGCCTTGACATTAATGAAAAACTGTTTTTT. It codes for CSVGLDINEKLFF. Drawing the rest from reference TRBV29-1 and TRBJ1-4, the complete variable domain is SAVISQKPSRDICQRGTSLTIQCQVDSQVTMMFWYRQQPGQSLTLIATANQGSEATYESGFVIDKFPISRPNLTFSTLTVSNMSPEDSSIYLCSVGLDINEKLFFGSGTQLSVL.